A single sample is the source of the 23 T cell receptor beta chains below, sequenced in a study of shared clonotypes between healthy human individuals. Sequencing used immunoSEQ multiplex PCR; TCRdb keeps in-frame clones, though not all of them. This repertoire shows about 2 million clones, 85% to 95% found once; its top ten account for 0.85% to 1.3%. CD8 cells regarded as naive lacked CD45RO, were positively chosen for CCR7, and omitted terminally differentiated effector memory CD45RA+ cells. The sample taken for sequencing was naive CD8+ T cells sorted from blood. The receptors were sampled from a man aged 18 to 29 in good health.

V usage is TRBV7-8 and J usage is TRBJ1-2; D call uncertain. The germline V gene has CDR1 SGHVS and CDR2 FQNEAQ. There are 15 residues in the CDR3. Between the trimmed V and J ends, which lost 5 bases and 4 bases, there was a span of 17 bases. In DNA, the CDR3 is TGTGCCAGCAGCCCACCTCCGGGCGAAAGCTATGGCTACACCTTC. Amino acid sequence: CASSPPPGESYGYTF.

The chain combines TRBV4-1 with TRBJ2-1; D might be TRBD2 (7 bases). CDR1 is MGHRA, CDR2 YSYEKL, per germline. V was cut by 3 bases and J by 5 bases, with 17 bases left in between. The CDR3 consists of 16 residues. CDR3 DNA sequence: TGCGCCAGCAGCCACCCAGGGGAGGGGAGGGACAATGAGCAGTTCTTC. It encodes CASSHPGEGRDNEQFF.

The chain joins TRBV10-3 to TRBJ2-3; TRBD2 might be the D (5 bases). Germline CDR1 is ENHRY and CDR2 is SYGVKD. Trimming removed 7 bases at V and 2 bases at J, with 13 bases between. The CDR3 runs 14 residues. CDR3 DNA: TGTGCCATCACTCCGGCGGAGGTCACAGATACGCAGTATTTT. It specifies CAITPAEVTDTQYF.

This chain links TRBV15 with TRBJ1-5, with D possibly matching TRBD1 (6 bases). Germline V gene lookup returns CDR1 LNHNV and CDR2 YYDKDF (reference sequence). CDR3 size: 15 residues. The V end was cut by 3 bases, the J end by 7 bases, with 16 bases between. The CDR3 here is CATSSPSGGLQPQHF. CDR3 in DNA: TGTGCCACCAGCAGCCCCTCGGGGGGGCTCCAGCCCCAGCATTTT.

V gene TRBV5-5 combines with J gene TRBJ2-7, with 11 bases lining up with TRBD1. The V gene's germline CDR1 is SGHKS and CDR2 YYEKEE (reference sequence). Trimming removed 3 bases from V and 6 bases from J; junction bases left unmatched: 8. This CDR3 is built from 15 residues. CDR3 sequence reads: CASSSGTGGLAEQYF. The DNA for the CDR3 is TGTGCCAGCAGCTCCGGGACAGGGGGGTTGGCCGAGCAGTACTTC.

The chain couples TRBV19 to TRBJ2-1, with a tentative D call TRBD2 (5 bases). Between the trimmed V and J ends, which lost 3 bases and 0 bases, there was a span of 15 bases. CDR1 is LNHDA and CDR2 is SQIVND in the germline V gene (reference sequence). The CDR3 is 17 amino acids. The CDR3 nucleotides are TGTGCCAGTAGTATTTCGGCTAGCCTGAGCTCCTACAATGAGCAGTTCTTC. Its protein is CASSISASLSSYNEQFF.

This clone was recorded once. The J gene is TRBJ2-2, the V gene TRBV2; D remains unclear. The CDR3 extends over 13 amino acids. Germline V gene lookup returns CDR1 SNHLY and CDR2 FYNNEI. Between the trimmed V and J ends, which lost 7 bases and 5 bases, there was a span of 11 bases. The CDR3 coding sequence is TGTGCCAGCACAGAAGGGTATACCGGGGAGCTGTTTTTT. Protein product: CASTEGYTGELFF.

Here the CDR3 DNA reads TGTGCCAGCAGTTACCCGGGGGCGGACAGAGATGGCTACACCTTC. Encoded protein: CASSYPGADRDGYTF. This chain uses TRBV6-5 with TRBJ1-2, with D possibly TRBD1 on 6 matching bases. Germline V lookup: CDR1 MNHEY, CDR2 SVGAGI. V was cut by 2 bases and J by 6 bases, with 16 bases left in between. This CDR3 has 15 residues.

This chain links TRBV9 with TRBJ1-3; a possible D gene is TRBD1 (5 bases). The CDR3 is made up of 15 amino acids. Germline CDR1 reads SGDLS; CDR2 reads YYNGEE. V was shortened by 0 bases and J by 3 bases, with 10 bases between the two germline ends. CDR3 in amino acids: CASSVDGGFGNTIYF. CDR3 DNA sequence: TGTGCCAGCAGCGTAGACGGGGGTTTTGGAAACACCATATATTTT.

The chain has TRBV5-1 and TRBJ2-5; D is unresolved. V lost 1 base to trimming and J lost 4 bases, with 8 bases between them. From germline, CDR1 is SGHRS and CDR2 YFSETQ. There are 13 residues in the CDR3. CDR3 sequence: CASSLTYGETQYF. In nucleotides, the CDR3 is TGCGCCAGCAGCTTGACTTATGGAGAGACCCAGTACTTC.

With respect to this clone: Other DNA sequences of this sample code for an identical CDR3. The chain combines TRBV4-1 with TRBJ2-7; TRBD2 agrees at 7 bases. J was trimmed by 3 bases and V by 4 bases; bases with no gene match: 3. Per the germline V gene, CDR1 is MGHRA and CDR2 is YSYEKL. This CDR3 is built from 13 residues. CDR3: CASSPGTNYEQYF. Written as DNA, the CDR3 is TGCGCCAGCAGCCCCGGGACTAACTACGAGCAGTACTTC.

V and J are TRBV7-2 and TRBJ1-4; no clear D gene. This CDR3 region has 15 residues. With 6 bases removed from V and 3 bases from J, the gap between germline ends came to 14 bases. Germline lookup yields CDR1 SGHTA and CDR2 FQGNSA. CDR3 nucleotides: TGTGCCAGCAGACGCCTGAGCAGCGCTAATGAAAAACTGTTTTTT. The encoded protein is CASRRLSSANEKLFF.

This clone has a handful of counts. CDR3 amino acids: CASSDTDQPQHF. The CDR3 DNA sequence: TGTGCCAGCAGTGACACCGATCAGCCCCAGCATTTT. The chain links TRBV27 to TRBJ1-5; D not certain. The CDR3 loop spans 12 amino acids. CDR1 is MNHEY, CDR2 SMNVEV, per germline (reference sequence). Between the trimmed V and J ends, which lost 5 bases and 5 bases, there was a span of 7 bases.

This chain uses TRBV11-2 with TRBJ2-7, with D unclear. The CDR3 totals 12 residues. V lost 0 bases to trimming and J lost 6 bases, with 6 bases between them. Germline V gives CDR1 SGHAT, CDR2 FQNNGV. For the CDR3, the DNA is TGTGCCAGCAGCTTAGATCAAAGCGAGCAGTACTTC. Its protein is CASSLDQSEQYF.

The gene calls are TRBV2 and TRBJ2-7, with TRBD2 identical over 10 bases. V lost 0 bases to trimming and J lost 5 bases; unmatched junction nucleotides: 4. The CDR3 has 15 residues. Germline V gene data show CDR1 as SNHLY and CDR2 as FYNNEI. This CDR3 is CASSEAQRGGHEQYF. The CDR3 nucleotides read TGTGCCAGCAGTGAAGCTCAGCGGGGGGGCCACGAGCAGTACTTC.

The rearrangement uses TRBV28 and TRBJ2-7, with 7 bases aligning to TRBD1. This CDR3 has 15 residues. J lost 4 bases, V lost 0 bases, and 6 bases had no gene match. The germline CDR1 and CDR2 sequences are MDHEN and SYDVKM. The CDR3 here is CASSLWAGGIYEQYF. In DNA form, the CDR3 reads TGTGCCAGCAGTTTATGGGCAGGGGGTATTTACGAGCAGTACTTC.

J is TRBJ1-1 and V is TRBV6-1; D unresolved. Germline CDR1 MNHNS, CDR2 SASEGT. CDR3 length: 11 amino acids. Trimming pared 8 bases from V and 0 bases from J, leaving 4 bases between. CDR3 in amino acids: CASGMNTEAFF. CDR3 nucleotide sequence: TGTGCCAGCGGCATGAACACTGAAGCTTTCTTT.

This rearrangement joins TRBV9 to TRBJ1-2; D is unclear. This CDR3 is 16 amino acids long. The ends were cut back, 0 bases at V and 0 bases at J, with 12 bases in the middle. The germline V gene encodes CDR1 SGDLS and CDR2 YYNGEE. The DNA of the CDR3 is TGTGCCAGCAGCGTAGACATTGGGTATTCTAACTATGGCTACACCTTC. Its protein product is CASSVDIGYSNYGYTF.

The rearrangement uses TRBV19 and TRBJ2-7, with D possibly TRBD1 on 6 matching bases. V lost 6 bases and J lost 2, with 11 bases in between. Germline V gene data show CDR1 as LNHDA and CDR2 as SQIVND (reference sequence). The CDR3 runs 13 residues. Here the CDR3 reads CASRRTGTYEQYF. CDR3 bases: TGTGCCAGTAGGAGAACAGGGACCTACGAGCAGTACTTC.

The V and J genes are TRBV27 and TRBJ2-1, with D hard to call. V shed 2 bases and J shed 7 bases, with 12 bases lying between them. This CDR3 has 14 residues. Germline V lookup: CDR1 MNHEY, CDR2 SMNVEV (reference sequence). The CDR3 reads CASSLNPSWNEQFF. CDR3 sequence (DNA): TGTGCCAGCAGTTTAAATCCTAGTTGGAATGAGCAGTTCTTC.

The chain joins TRBV9 to TRBJ2-7; D is uncertain. This CDR3 region has 15 residues. Trimming left V 0 bases short and J 2 bases short, with 12 bases between. Germline V gene lookup returns CDR1 SGDLS and CDR2 YYNGEE. In nucleotides, the CDR3 is TGTGCCAGCAGCGTAGGCCAGTCTGGGGCCTACGAGCAGTACTTC. Its translation: CASSVGQSGAYEQYF. Using reference TRBV9 and TRBJ2-7 for the parts outside the CDR3, the full variable domain is DSGVTQTPKHLITATGQRVTLRCSPRSGDLSVYWYQQSLDQGLQFLIQYYNGEERAKGNILERFSAQQFPDLHSELNLSSLELGDSALYFCASSVGQSGAYEQYFGPGTRLTVT.

This CDR3 is CASSLSGTGVGYTF. DNA for the CDR3: TGTGCCAGCAGTTTATCGGGGACAGGGGTCGGCTACACCTTC. The chain joins TRBV27 to TRBJ1-2, with TRBD1 identical over 10 bases. Per the germline V gene, CDR1 is MNHEY and CDR2 is SMNVEV (reference sequence). The CDR3 runs to 14 residues. Trimming cost V 0 bases and J 8 bases; bases outside gene matches: 3.

As regards this clone: The sample carries other DNA sequences with the same CDR3. V usage is TRBV7-8 and J usage is TRBJ2-7; D possibly corresponds to TRBD1 (5 bases). The CDR3 loop spans 14 amino acids. V was clipped by 1 base and J by 0 bases, with 7 bases between them. Germline V CDR1 and CDR2: SGHVS, FQNEAQ. The CDR3 reads CASSLVGLSYEQYF. DNA of the CDR3: TGTGCCAGCAGCTTAGTGGGGCTCTCCTACGAGCAGTACTTC.